Below are 30 T cell receptor beta chains sequenced from a single sample in a study of cytomegalovirus exposure and HLA in healthy donors. PCR used 60 Vbeta primers and 13 Jbeta primers. Here immunoSEQ multiplex PCR was the method, and the copy in TCRdb shows in-frame clones only, minus some. The sample gives around 80,000 clones, about 80% of which show up once; about 6.1% is in the top ten. Sequenced sample: PBMCs. The source of these receptors is a female donor in good health and CMV-seronegative.

There are a few counts of this clone. The chain uses TRBV18 and TRBJ2-1; 9 bases align to TRBD2. The CDR3 is 15 residues long. The ends lost 1 base at V and 7 bases at J; junction bases unmatched: 5. The germline CDR1 and CDR2 sequences are KGHSH and LQKENI. For the CDR3, the DNA is TGTGCCAGCTCACCACTTGGGACTAGCCGGAATGAGCAGTTCTTC. This codes for CASSPLGTSRNEQFF.

The rearrangement uses TRBV2 and TRBJ2-7; TRBD1 matches at 9 bases. The V segment lost 7 bases and the J segment 9 bases; nucleotides outside the gene matches: 10. Germline assignment: CDR1 SNHLY and CDR2 FYNNEI. This CDR3 is built from 13 residues. This CDR3 is CASMRDRVKGQYF. The DNA of the CDR3 is TGTGCCAGCATGCGGGACAGGGTGAAAGGGCAGTACTTC.

The chain is built from TRBV19 and TRBJ2-3; 7 positions agree with TRBD1. The CDR3 is 15 residues long. The germline gives CDR1 LNHDA, CDR2 SQIVND (reference sequence). V lost 6 bases and J lost 2; bases outside the gene matches: 8. The CDR3 DNA follows: TGTGCCAGTAGCACCGGGACAGCCTACACAGATACGCAGTATTTT. This gives the protein CASSTGTAYTDTQYF. Filled out from reference TRBV19 and TRBJ2-3, the complete variable domain reads DGGITQSPKYLFRKEGQNVTLSCEQNLNHDAMYWYRQDPGQGLRLIYYSQIVNDFQKGDIAEGYSVSREKKESFPLTVTSAQKNPTAFYLCASSTGTAYTDTQYFGPGTRLTVL.

The chain recombines TRBV2 with TRBJ2-2, with TRBD2 matching over 14 bases. The length of the CDR3 is 17 residues. V shed 10 bases and J 2 bases; nucleotides not matched to a gene: 9. Germline assignment: CDR1 SNHLY and CDR2 FYNNEI. CDR3 coding DNA: TGTGCCATCAGAGGGACTAGCGGGAGTCCCAACACCGGGGAGCTGTTTTTT. Protein product: CAIRGTSGSPNTGELFF.

This clone was detected only a few times. The chain couples TRBV4-1 to TRBJ1-1, with 9 bases identical to TRBD1. The junction had 3 bases not matched to a gene; V was cut back by 3 bases and J by 1 base. This CDR3 region has 15 residues. The germline CDR1 and CDR2 sequences are MGHRA and YSYEKL. DNA of the CDR3: TGCGCCAGCAGCCACAAGACAGGGGGGAACACTGAAGCTTTCTTT. Its translation is CASSHKTGGNTEAFF.

V is TRBV27 and J is TRBJ1-1, with TRBD1 as a possible D gene (5 bases). Germline CDR1 and CDR2: MNHEY and SMNVEV (reference sequence). This CDR3 is built from 15 residues. V gave up 2 bases and J gave up 1 base, with 11 bases separating them. CDR3 in amino acids: CASSLLGGWNTEAFF. The DNA for the CDR3 is TGTGCCAGCAGTTTACTCGGGGGTTGGAACACTGAAGCTTTCTTT.

This sequence joins TRBV29-1 and TRBJ2-5; D remains ambiguous. CDR3 length equals 13 residues. V lost 2 bases to trimming and J lost 1 base, with 8 bases between them. Per germline, CDR1 SQVTM and CDR2 ANQGSEA. CDR3 sequence (DNA): TGCAGCGTTGAATCAGGCGCCCAAGAGACCCAGTACTTC. Translating it yields CSVESGAQETQYF. Filled out from reference TRBV29-1 and TRBJ2-5, the complete variable domain reads SAVISQKPSRDICQRGTSLTIQCQVDSQVTMMFWYRQQPGQSLTLIATANQGSEATYESGFVIDKFPISRPNLTFSTLTVSNMSPEDSSIYLCSVESGAQETQYFGPGTRLLVL.

The chain employs TRBV5-1 and TRBJ2-2, with D possibly TRBD2 on 5 matching bases. Germline-derived CDR1 and CDR2 are SGHRS and YFSETQ. V was cut by 4 bases and J by 0 bases, with 10 bases left in between. The CDR3 consists of 15 residues. Written as DNA, the CDR3 is TGCGCCAGCAGCGTCAGCGGCACGAACACCGGGGAGCTGTTTTTT. Translation: CASSVSGTNTGELFF.

The chain uses TRBV28 and TRBJ2-3; 11 bases align to TRBD2. Trimming at V came to 1 base and at J to 6 bases, leaving 9 bases not matched to a gene. CDR3 length: 17 amino acids. The germline V gene has CDR1 MDHEN and CDR2 SYDVKM. Here the CDR3 reads CASSLSLRLAGQDTQYF. The CDR3 coding sequence is TGTGCCAGCAGTTTATCCCTCCGACTAGCGGGGCAGGATACGCAGTATTTT.

The chain links TRBV18 to TRBJ1-5; possibly TRBD1 for D (6 bases). V was clipped by 3 bases and J by 7 bases, with 13 bases between them. The CDR3 is made up of 14 amino acids. Looked up from germline, CDR1 is KGHSH and CDR2 is LQKENI. The CDR3 protein is CASSPSAGEQPQHF. CDR3 nucleotide sequence: TGTGCCAGCTCACCGTCGGCAGGGGAACAGCCCCAGCATTTT.

This chain joins TRBV4-2 and TRBJ2-7, with 7 nucleotides matching TRBD1. The CDR3 sequence is 15 residues long. V gave up 4 bases and J gave up 4 bases; unmatched junction bases: 10. Germline CDR1 is LGHNA and CDR2 is YNFKEQ. This chain's CDR3 is CASSPHSGQSYEQYF. DNA for the CDR3: TGTGCCAGCAGCCCCCATTCGGGACAGAGTTACGAGCAGTACTTC.

The chain carries TRBV25-1 and TRBJ2-3, with a tentative D call TRBD2 (5 bases). CDR3 length: 15 amino acids. V was cut by 1 base and J by 4 bases, with 12 bases left in between. Germline assignment: CDR1 MGHDK and CDR2 SYGVNS. This chain's CDR3 is CASSESLARADTQYF. Written as DNA, the CDR3 is TGTGCCAGCAGTGAATCCCTAGCTCGGGCAGATACGCAGTATTTT.

J is TRBJ1-1 and V is TRBV28; 7 nucleotides agree with TRBD1. The J segment lost 3 bases and the V segment lost 7 bases, leaving 14 bases of the junction unmatched. CDR3 length equals 16 residues. The germline V gene has CDR1 MDHEN and CDR2 SYDVKM. CDR3 bases: TGTGCCAGCACCGGACCCCTACAGGGGCCAGACACTGAAGCTTTCTTT. Its translation: CASTGPLQGPDTEAFF. Using reference TRBV28 and TRBJ1-1 for the parts outside the CDR3, the full variable domain is DVKVTQSSRYLVKRTGEKVFLECVQDMDHENMFWYRQDPGLGLRLIYFSYDVKMKEKGDIPEGYSVSREKKERFSLILESASTNQTSMYLCASTGPLQGPDTEAFFGQGTRLTVV.

The rearrangement joins TRBV29-1 to TRBJ2-1; 7 bases match TRBD1. The CDR3 has 13 amino acids. Germline CDR1 reads SQVTM; CDR2 reads ANQGSEA. Trimming at V came to 4 bases and at J to 10 bases, leaving 10 bases not matched to a gene. In DNA form, the CDR3 reads TGCAGCGTTGCTGAAACAGGGGTGCGGGAGCAGTTCTTC. Protein sequence: CSVAETGVREQFF.

CDR3 residues: CASSPSPGLVNEQFF. The CDR3 DNA follows: TGTGCCAGCAGTCCATCACCGGGACTAGTCAATGAGCAGTTCTTC. The chain joins TRBV27 to TRBJ2-1; 8 bases map to TRBD2. The junction had 9 bases not matched to a gene; V was cut back by 5 bases and J by 6 bases. This CDR3 comprises 15 residues. Germline V lookup: CDR1 MNHEY, CDR2 SMNVEV (reference sequence).

The chain uses TRBV2 and TRBJ2-7; 7 bases line up with TRBD1. With V trimmed by 3 bases and J by 7 bases, 6 bases remained unmatched. Germline-derived CDR1 and CDR2 are SNHLY and FYNNEI. The CDR3 length is 13 residues. CDR3 residues: CASSESTGEEQYF. The CDR3 nucleotides read TGTGCCAGCAGTGAGTCTACAGGGGAAGAGCAGTACTTC.

J is TRBJ1-6 and V is TRBV4-2; a weak D match, TRBD1 (5 bases). The germline V gene encodes CDR1 LGHNA and CDR2 YNFKEQ. Trimming took off 1 base at V and 9 bases at J, with 10 bases between the two ends. This CDR3 has 14 residues. The CDR3 loop is CASSQGQRSSPLHF. CDR3 coding DNA: TGTGCCAGCAGCCAAGGACAGCGATCTTCACCCCTCCACTTT.

The rearrangement joins TRBV19 to TRBJ1-1; TRBD1 matches at 8 bases. Germline V gives CDR1 LNHDA, CDR2 SQIVND (reference sequence). The CDR3 runs 17 residues. V lost 6 bases, J lost 0 bases, and 12 bases stayed unmatched. The CDR3 nucleotides are TGTGCCAGTAGAACCCGGGGGGCAGGGGGCATGAACACTGAAGCTTTCTTT. Encoded protein: CASRTRGAGGMNTEAFF.

V is TRBV29-1 and J is TRBJ1-2, with TRBD1 matching 11 bases. Germline V CDR1 and CDR2: SQVTM, ANQGSEA. After removal of 4 bases from V and 2 bases from J, the junction contained 18 bases not matched to a gene. This CDR3 has 19 residues. The DNA for the CDR3 is TGCAGCGTTGGCCGGGACAGGGGGTCAAGTGGTAGTATAAACTATGGCTACACCTTC. Translation gives CSVGRDRGSSGSINYGYTF.

This clone showed up just once. The rearrangement joins TRBV5-4 to TRBJ2-7; tentative D call: TRBD2 (7 bases). CDR1 is SGHNT, CDR2 YYREEE, per germline (reference sequence). The V and J ends lost 3 bases and 3 bases respectively, with 19 bases between them. The CDR3 runs to 16 residues. This CDR3 is CASSSRAGATFYEQYF. Here the CDR3 DNA reads TGTGCCAGCAGCTCTAGGGCGGGGGCGACCTTCTACGAGCAGTACTTC.

The chain employs TRBV2 and TRBJ2-7; 10 nucleotides match TRBD1. Losses at the gene ends were 10 bases for V and 3 bases for J; bases not matched to a gene: 6. Germline V gene data show CDR1 as SNHLY and CDR2 as FYNNEI. The CDR3 is 13 residues long. Here the CDR3 reads CAILRDRGYEQYF. CDR3 sequence (DNA): TGTGCCATCCTCCGGGACAGGGGCTACGAGCAGTACTTC.

The chain couples TRBV28 to TRBJ2-7; a possible D gene is TRBD2 (6 bases). Looked up from germline, CDR1 is MDHEN and CDR2 is SYDVKM. This CDR3 is 15 amino acids long. Trimming took 1 base from V and 3 from J, leaving 13 bases between them. This chain's CDR3 is CASSLYGGAHYEQYF. The CDR3 coding sequence is TGTGCCAGCAGTTTATACGGCGGGGCACACTACGAGCAGTACTTC.

This chain links TRBV7-3 with TRBJ2-3; 7 bases are shared with TRBD2. Germline CDR1 is SGHTA and CDR2 is FQGTGA. The ends lost 2 bases at V and 2 bases at J; junction bases unmatched: 10. This CDR3 is built from 17 residues. For the CDR3, the DNA is TGTGCCAGCAGCTTAGGTGGGCGGGGGTCCCTCACAGATACGCAGTATTTT. The encoded protein is CASSLGGRGSLTDTQYF.

The V and J genes are TRBV7-2 and TRBJ2-2; D unresolved. The CDR3 is 13 residues long. V lost 5 bases to trimming and J lost 1 base, with 5 bases between them. CDR1 and CDR2 (germline): SGHTA, FQGNSA. CDR3 amino acids: CASSVMNTGELFF. The CDR3 nucleotides are TGTGCCAGCAGCGTAATGAACACCGGGGAGCTGTTTTTT.

The rearrangement joins TRBV30 to TRBJ2-2, with TRBD2 identical over 7 bases. The CDR3 sequence is 13 residues long. Germline trimming cut 2 bases from V and 6 bases from J; bases unmatched to any gene: 3. Germline lookup yields CDR1 GTSNPN and CDR2 SVGIG (reference sequence). The CDR3 is CAWSSGAAGELFF. The CDR3, as DNA: TGTGCCTGGAGTAGCGGGGCGGCCGGGGAGCTGTTTTTT.

This rearrangement joins TRBV7-3 to TRBJ2-1; D uncertain. Germline CDR1 and CDR2: SGHTA and FQGTGA. The CDR3 is made up of 16 amino acids. V lost 5 bases to trimming and J lost 2 bases, with 16 bases between them. Written as DNA, the CDR3 is TGTGCCAGCAGCCTAGTAGGTGCCCGGGCCTACAATGAGCAGTTCTTC. It yields the protein CASSLVGARAYNEQFF. Looking up the rest from reference TRBV7-3 and TRBJ2-1 gives the full variable domain: GAGVSQTPSNKVTEKGKYVELRCDPISGHTALYWYRQSLGQGPEFLIYFQGTGAADDSGLPNDRFFAVRPEGSVSTLKIQRTERGDSAVYLCASSLVGARAYNEQFFGPGTRLTVL.

This clone was seen just once. J is TRBJ1-4 and V is TRBV6-1, with D uncertain. The CDR3 covers 15 residues. V lost 4 bases and J lost 3, with 12 bases in between. CDR1 MNHNS and CDR2 SASEGT come from the germline V gene. The CDR3 nucleotides are TGTGCCAGCAGTGGAGGACTCAGCCCTAATGAAAAACTGTTTTTT. As protein: CASSGGLSPNEKLFF.

The chain uses TRBV28 and TRBJ1-5; 8 nucleotides align to TRBD1. Trimming took 8 bases from V and 4 from J; bases not matched to a gene: 1. The CDR3 loop spans 12 amino acids. Germline V gives CDR1 MDHEN, CDR2 SYDVKM. This chain's CDR3 is CASGQGNQPQHF. The CDR3 DNA is TGTGCCAGCGGACAGGGTAATCAGCCCCAGCATTTT.

The CDR3 DNA is TGTGCCAGTAGTATAGATCCTGGGGGGGTCCAGCCCCAGCATTTT. This sequence encodes CASSIDPGGVQPQHF. V is TRBV19 and J is TRBJ1-5; weak D call: TRBD1 (5 bases). Trimming took off 0 bases at V and 7 bases at J, with 13 bases between the two ends. The CDR3 is 15 amino acids. Germline CDR1 and CDR2: LNHDA and SQIVND (reference sequence).

This clone was detected only a few times. The chain is built from TRBV29-1 and TRBJ1-1, with TRBD1 matching over 8 bases. The length of the CDR3 is 12 residues. The ends lost 6 bases at V and 3 bases at J; junction bases unmatched: 3. Germline V gives CDR1 SQVTM, CDR2 ANQGSEA. The CDR3 DNA sequence: TGCAGCGTGGCACAGGGGGACACTGAAGCTTTCTTT. It specifies CSVAQGDTEAFF.